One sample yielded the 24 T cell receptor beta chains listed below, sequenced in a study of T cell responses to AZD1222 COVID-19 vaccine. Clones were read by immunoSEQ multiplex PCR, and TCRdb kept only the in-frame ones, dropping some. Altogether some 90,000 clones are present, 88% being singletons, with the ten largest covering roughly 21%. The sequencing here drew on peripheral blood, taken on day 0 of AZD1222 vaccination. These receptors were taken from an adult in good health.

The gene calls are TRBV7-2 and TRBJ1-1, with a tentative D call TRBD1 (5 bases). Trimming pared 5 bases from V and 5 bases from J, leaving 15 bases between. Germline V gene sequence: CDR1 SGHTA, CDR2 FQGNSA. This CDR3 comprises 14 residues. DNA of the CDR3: TGTGCCAGCAGCCGGGAGGGGTACTGGACTGAAGCTTTCTTT. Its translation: CASSREGYWTEAFF.

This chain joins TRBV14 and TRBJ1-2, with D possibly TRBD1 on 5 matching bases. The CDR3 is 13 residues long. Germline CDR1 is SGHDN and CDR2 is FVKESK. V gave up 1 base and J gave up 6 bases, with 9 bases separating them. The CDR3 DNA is TGTGCCAGCAGCCAAGGGGGCAGGGATGGCTACACCTTC. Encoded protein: CASSQGGRDGYTF.

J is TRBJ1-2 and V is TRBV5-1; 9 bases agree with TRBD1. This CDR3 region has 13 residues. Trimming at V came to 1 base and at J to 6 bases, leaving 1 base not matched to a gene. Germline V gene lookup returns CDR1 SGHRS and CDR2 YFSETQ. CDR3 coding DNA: TGCGCCAGCAGCTTGACAGGGGGCGATGGCTACACCTTC. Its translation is CASSLTGGDGYTF.

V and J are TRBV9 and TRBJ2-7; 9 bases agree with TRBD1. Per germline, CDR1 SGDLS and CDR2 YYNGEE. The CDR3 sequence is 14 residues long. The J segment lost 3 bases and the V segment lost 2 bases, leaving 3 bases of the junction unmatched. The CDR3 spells CASSVRDRDYEQYF. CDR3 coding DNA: TGTGCCAGCAGCGTCCGGGACAGGGACTACGAGCAGTACTTC.

In DNA, the CDR3 is TGTGCCAGCAGCCAGACAGATACGCAGTATTTT. Translated: CASSQTDTQYF. V is TRBV3-1 (or the pseudogene TRBV3-2) and J is TRBJ2-3; D is ambiguous. This CDR3 contains 11 residues. With 3 bases removed from V and 3 bases from J, the gap between germline ends came to 1 base. The germline CDR1 and CDR2 sequences are LGHDT and YNNKEL (reference sequence).

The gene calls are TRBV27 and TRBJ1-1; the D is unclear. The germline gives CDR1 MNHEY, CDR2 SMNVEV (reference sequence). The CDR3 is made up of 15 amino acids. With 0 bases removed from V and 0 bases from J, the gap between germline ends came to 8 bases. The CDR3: CASSLSRVMNTEAFF. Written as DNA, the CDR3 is TGTGCCAGCAGTTTATCGCGGGTGATGAACACTGAAGCTTTCTTT.

The chain's CDR3 is CASSRTGVKYEQFF. The CDR3 coding sequence is TGTGCCAGCAGCCGGACAGGGGTTAAATATGAGCAGTTCTTC. The rearrangement uses TRBV6-5 and TRBJ2-1; 9 bases match TRBD1. Germline V lookup: CDR1 MNHEY, CDR2 SVGAGI. V lost 6 bases and J lost 8; bases outside the gene matches: 8. The CDR3 contains 14 residues.

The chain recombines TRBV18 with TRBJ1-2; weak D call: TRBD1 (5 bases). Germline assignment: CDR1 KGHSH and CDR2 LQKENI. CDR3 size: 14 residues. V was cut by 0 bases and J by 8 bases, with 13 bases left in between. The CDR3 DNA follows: TGTGCCAGCTCACCACCGGGGCAGCAACAGGGCTACACCTTC. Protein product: CASSPPGQQQGYTF.

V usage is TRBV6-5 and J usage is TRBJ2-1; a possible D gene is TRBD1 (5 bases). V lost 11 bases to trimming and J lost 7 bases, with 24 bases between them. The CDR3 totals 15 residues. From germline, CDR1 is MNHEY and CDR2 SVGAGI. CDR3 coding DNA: TGTGCCGCCTGCCCCGCCAGGGTGGGTAGGAATGAGCAGTTCTTC. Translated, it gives CAACPARVGRNEQFF.

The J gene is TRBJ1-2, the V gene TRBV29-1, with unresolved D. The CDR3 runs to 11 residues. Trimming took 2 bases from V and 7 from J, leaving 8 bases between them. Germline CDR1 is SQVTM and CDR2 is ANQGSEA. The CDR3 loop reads CSVEPTAGYTF. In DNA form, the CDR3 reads TGCAGCGTTGAACCCACTGCTGGCTACACCTTC.

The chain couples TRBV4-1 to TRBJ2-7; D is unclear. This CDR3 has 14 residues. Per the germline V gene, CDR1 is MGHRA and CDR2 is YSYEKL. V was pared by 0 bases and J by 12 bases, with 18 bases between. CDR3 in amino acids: CASSQDRESLRSYF. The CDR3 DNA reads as TGCGCCAGCAGCCAAGATAGAGAATCGCTAAGGTCGTACTTC.

The CDR3 protein is CASTQRQGDSPLHF. The CDR3, as DNA: TGTGCCAGCACCCAAAGACAGGGGGATTCACCCCTCCACTTT. The V gene is TRBV2, the J gene TRBJ1-6; 9 bases match TRBD1. V was pared by 7 bases and J by 8 bases, with 6 bases of the junction left unmatched. Germline-derived CDR1 and CDR2 are SNHLY and FYNNEI. The CDR3 runs to 14 residues.

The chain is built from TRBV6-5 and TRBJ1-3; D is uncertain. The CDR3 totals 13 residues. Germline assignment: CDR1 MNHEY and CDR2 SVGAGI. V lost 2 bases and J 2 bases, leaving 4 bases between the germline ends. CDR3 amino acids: CASSYGPGNTIYF. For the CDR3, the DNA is TGTGCCAGCAGTTACGGTCCTGGAAACACCATATATTTT.

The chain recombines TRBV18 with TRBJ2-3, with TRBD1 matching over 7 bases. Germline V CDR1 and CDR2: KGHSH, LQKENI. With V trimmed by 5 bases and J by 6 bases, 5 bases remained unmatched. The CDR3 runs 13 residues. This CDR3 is CASSSGTADTQYF. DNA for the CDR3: TGTGCCAGCTCATCCGGGACAGCGGATACGCAGTATTTT.

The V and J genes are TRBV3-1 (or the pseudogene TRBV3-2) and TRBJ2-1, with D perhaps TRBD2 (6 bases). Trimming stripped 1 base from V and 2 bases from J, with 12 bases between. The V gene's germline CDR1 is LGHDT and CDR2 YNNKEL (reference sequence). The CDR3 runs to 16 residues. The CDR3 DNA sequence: TGTGCCAGCAGCCAAGGGATGTCGGGGGCCTACAATGAGCAGTTCTTC. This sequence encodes CASSQGMSGAYNEQFF.

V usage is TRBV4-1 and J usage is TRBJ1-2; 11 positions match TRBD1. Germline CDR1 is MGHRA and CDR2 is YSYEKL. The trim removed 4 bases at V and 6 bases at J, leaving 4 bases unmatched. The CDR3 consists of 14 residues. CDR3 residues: CASSLGQGADGYTF. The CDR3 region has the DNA TGCGCCAGCAGCCTTGGACAGGGGGCGGATGGCTACACCTTC.

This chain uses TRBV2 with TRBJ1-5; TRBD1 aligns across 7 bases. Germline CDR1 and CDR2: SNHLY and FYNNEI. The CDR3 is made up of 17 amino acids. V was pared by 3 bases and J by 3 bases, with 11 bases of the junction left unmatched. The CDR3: CASSDPGAGGINQPQHF. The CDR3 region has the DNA TGTGCCAGCAGTGATCCAGGTGCAGGGGGGATCAATCAGCCCCAGCATTTT.

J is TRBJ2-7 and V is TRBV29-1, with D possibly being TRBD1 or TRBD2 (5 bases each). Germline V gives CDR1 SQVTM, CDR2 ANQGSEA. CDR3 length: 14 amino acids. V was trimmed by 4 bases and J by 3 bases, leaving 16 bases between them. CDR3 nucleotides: TGCAGCGTTGGGGCTCGAGGGGCTAGCTACGAGCAGTACTTC. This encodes CSVGARGASYEQYF.

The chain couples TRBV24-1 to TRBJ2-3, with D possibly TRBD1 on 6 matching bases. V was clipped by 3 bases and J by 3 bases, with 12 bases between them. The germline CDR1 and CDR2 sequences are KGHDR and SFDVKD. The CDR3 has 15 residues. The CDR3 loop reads CATSDTGSWTDTQYF. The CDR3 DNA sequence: TGTGCCACCAGTGATACAGGGAGCTGGACAGATACGCAGTATTTT.

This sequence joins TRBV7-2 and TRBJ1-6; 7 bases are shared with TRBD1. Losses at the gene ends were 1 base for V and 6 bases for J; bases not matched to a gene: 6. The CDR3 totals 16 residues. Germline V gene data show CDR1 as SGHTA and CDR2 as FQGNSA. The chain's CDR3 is CASSLGGTAFNSPLHF. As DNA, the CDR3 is TGTGCCAGCAGCTTAGGGGGGACAGCCTTTAATTCACCCCTCCACTTT.

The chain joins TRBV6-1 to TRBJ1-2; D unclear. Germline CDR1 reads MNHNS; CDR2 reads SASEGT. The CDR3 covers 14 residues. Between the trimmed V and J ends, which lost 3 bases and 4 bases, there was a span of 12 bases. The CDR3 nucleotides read TGTGCCAGCAGTGATTTCGGCGGCTCCTATGGCTACACCTTC. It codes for CASSDFGGSYGYTF.

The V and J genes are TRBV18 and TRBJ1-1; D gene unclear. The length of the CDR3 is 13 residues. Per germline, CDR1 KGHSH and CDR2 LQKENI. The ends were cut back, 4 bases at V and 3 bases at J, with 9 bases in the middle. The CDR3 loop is CASSLIGYTEAFF. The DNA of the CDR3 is TGTGCCAGCTCACTTATTGGGTACACTGAAGCTTTCTTT.

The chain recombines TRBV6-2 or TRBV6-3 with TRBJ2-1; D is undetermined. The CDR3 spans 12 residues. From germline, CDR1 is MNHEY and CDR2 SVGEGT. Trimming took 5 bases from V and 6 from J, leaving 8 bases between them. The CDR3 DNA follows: TGTGCCAGCAGTCCGAGGCGCAATGAGCAGTTCTTC. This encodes CASSPRRNEQFF.

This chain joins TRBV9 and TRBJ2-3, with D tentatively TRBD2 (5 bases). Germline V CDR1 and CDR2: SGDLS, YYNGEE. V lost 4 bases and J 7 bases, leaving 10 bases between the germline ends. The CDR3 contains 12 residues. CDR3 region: CASSPPGNTQYF. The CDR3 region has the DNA TGTGCCAGCAGCCCCCCGGGAAATACGCAGTATTTT.